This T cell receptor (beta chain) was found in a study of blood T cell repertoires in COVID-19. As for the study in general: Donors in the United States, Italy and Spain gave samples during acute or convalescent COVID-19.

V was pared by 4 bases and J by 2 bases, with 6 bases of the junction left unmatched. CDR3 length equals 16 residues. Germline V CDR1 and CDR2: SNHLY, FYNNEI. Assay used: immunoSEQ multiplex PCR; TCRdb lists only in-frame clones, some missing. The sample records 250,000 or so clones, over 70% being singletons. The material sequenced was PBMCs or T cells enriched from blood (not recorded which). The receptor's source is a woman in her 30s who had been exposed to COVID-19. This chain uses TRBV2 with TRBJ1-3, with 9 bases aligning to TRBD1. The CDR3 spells CASSGWTGAAGNTIYF. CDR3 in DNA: TGTGCCAGCAGTGGATGGACAGGGGCCGCTGGAAACACCATATATTTT.